Here is one T cell receptor beta chain with its context. The source of the sample is a study of CD8 T cells in Susac syndrome. The V end was cut by 10 bases, the J end by 3 bases, with 13 bases between. This CDR3 has 12 residues. The germline V gene has CDR1 MGHDK and CDR2 SYGVNS. Sequencing of TCR beta was undertaken in CD8+ and CD4+ T cells derived from blood. With random hexamers, reverse transcription was performed on about 0.45 to 1 ug of RNA. TCRdb reanalysed the immunoSEQ multiplex PCR reads using MiXCR and keeps one entry per CDR3 protein. In the table there are about 150,000 distinct CDR3 sequences, just under 95% of which are singletons.

The source is a human donor with Susac syndrome. Sequenced sample: CD8+ T cells from PBMCs. The rearrangement uses TRBV25-1 and TRBJ2-7; D not certain. The CDR3 region has the DNA TGTGCCATCTCGGACGGGTACTACGAGCAGTACTTC. Protein sequence: CAISDGYYEQYF.